This is a list of T cell receptor beta chains from one sample in a study of naive and memory T cell subsets. TCRdb analysed the UMI-ligation and nested PCR reads with MiXCR anew, one entry per CDR3 protein. Among about 80,000 distinct CDR3 sequences, about an eighth were seen once, and the ten largest hold 0.9% to 0.95%. Input material: central memory CD4+ T cells from blood. Receptors were obtained from a human donor in good health. Both conserved end residues are part of each CDR3. D genes are given only for firm matches. Where a row states a size, it is once, few, many or the class of an expanded clone; other rows omit it.

.,TRBJ2-3,medium-sized,TRBV28,CASSLILDTQYF,TGTGCCAGCAGTTTAATCCTGGATACGCAGTATTTT
TRBD1,TRBJ1-5,.,TRBV7-2,CASSYTGAQPQHF,TGTGCCAGCAGCTATACAGGGGCCCAGCCCCAGCATTTT
.,TRBJ2-3,many,TRBV5-1,CASRIGRLGTDTQYF,TGCGCCAGCAGAATCGGGAGATTGGGCACAGATACGCAGTATTTT
TRBD1,TRBJ1-2,few,TRBV7-2,CASSPRQGNGYTF,TGTGCCAGCAGCCCAAGACAGGGGAATGGCTACACCTTC
.,TRBJ2-7,many,TRBV28,CASSQDPPGNEQYF,TGTGCCAGCAGCCAAGACCCCCCAGGGAACGAGCAGTACTTC
.,TRBJ1-2,.,TRBV29-1,CSVERRTEKYGYTF,TGCAGCGTTGAGAGACGGACTGAAAAGTATGGCTACACCTTC
TRBD1,TRBJ2-7,.,TRBV6-2/TRBV6-3,CASSFTGDYEQYF,TGTGCCAGCAGTTTCACAGGGGACTACGAGCAGTACTTC
.,TRBJ2-5,.,TRBV4-1,CASSQQGTQTQYF,TGCGCCAGCAGCCAACAAGGGACCCAGACCCAGTACTTC
.,TRBJ2-6,few,TRBV7-3,CASSFQSSGANVLTF,TGTGCCAGCAGTTTTCAGAGCTCTGGGGCCAACGTCCTGACTTTC
.,TRBJ1-2,.,TRBV6-5,CASSYERRGNYGYTF,TGTGCCAGCAGTTACGAGAGACGCGGAAACTATGGCTACACCTTC
.,TRBJ1-1,many,TRBV2,CASSEPLGGRGNTEAFF,TGTGCCAGCAGTGAACCATTGGGGGGCCGAGGGAACACTGAAGCTTTCTTT
.,TRBJ2-2,many,TRBV7-2,CASSLSRVRELFF,TGTGCCAGCAGCTTGAGTCGCGTACGGGAGCTGTTTTTT
TRBD1,TRBJ1-6,few,TRBV7-2,CASSATTGKNSPLHF,TGTGCCAGCAGCGCAACGACAGGGAAAAATTCACCCCTCCACTTT
.,TRBJ1-1,.,TRBV20-1,CSARDWGGPDTEAFF,TGCAGTGCTAGAGATTGGGGGGGCCCCGACACTGAAGCTTTCTTT
TRBD1,TRBJ1-4,few,TRBV12-3/TRBV12-4,CASSLLSGGGQKLFF,TGTGCCAGCAGTTTACTATCAGGGGGAGGACAAAAACTGTTTTTT
TRBD1,TRBJ1-5,few,TRBV14,CASRHKGFRLGATGTYSNQPQHF,TGTGCCAGCAGACATAAAGGTTTTAGGTTGGGAGCGACAGGGACTTACAGCAATCAGCCCCAGCATTTT
.,TRBJ2-6,.,TRBV3-1,CASSQPGIGANVLTF,TGTGCCAGCAGCCAGCCAGGGATCGGGGCCAACGTCCTGACTTTC
TRBD2,TRBJ2-1,.,TRBV14,CASSQPGTSINEQFF,TGTGCCAGCAGCCAGCCTGGGACTAGCATCAATGAGCAGTTCTTC